The 11 T cell receptor beta chains presented below share a single source sample, sequenced in a study of blood T cell repertoires in COVID-19. Sequencing was performed with immunoSEQ multiplex PCR; in TCRdb, only in-frame clones are kept and a portion is missing. The sample lists about 93,000 clones; under 90% were seen once. Input material: peripheral blood. Receptors originate from a human donor with active COVID-19. The donor label of this sample is uncertain.

This clone has a single count. The same CDR3 is also encoded by other DNA sequences in this sample. The V gene is TRBV5-1, the J gene TRBJ1-1, with 7 bases identical to TRBD1. The CDR3 consists of 15 residues. Germline trimming cut 0 bases from V and 0 bases from J; bases unmatched to any gene: 2. Germline V lookup: CDR1 SGHRS, CDR2 YFSETQ. Written as DNA, the CDR3 is TGCGCCAGCAGCTTGGGGGGACAGATGAACACTGAAGCTTTCTTT. Translating it yields CASSLGGQMNTEAFF.

The chain has TRBV14 and TRBJ1-5; D is uncertain. V was shortened by 0 bases and J by 4 bases, with 7 bases between the two germline ends. CDR3 length: 14 amino acids. Looked up from germline, CDR1 is SGHDN and CDR2 is FVKESK. This chain's CDR3 is CASSQEPVNQPQHF. CDR3 coding DNA: TGTGCCAGCAGCCAAGAGCCGGTGAATCAGCCCCAGCATTTT.

In this sample, this clone turned up once. This sample includes further DNA sequences coding for the same CDR3. This chain links TRBV4-3 with TRBJ2-7; D remains ambiguous. This CDR3 has 13 residues. Germline CDR1 and CDR2: LGHNA and YSLEER. V lost 0 bases and J 2 bases, leaving 5 bases between the germline ends. CDR3 DNA: TGCGCCAGCAGCCAAGATCGGGCCTACGAGCAGTACTTC. Translating gives CASSQDRAYEQYF.

The rearrangement joins TRBV28 to TRBJ1-2, with 8 bases aligning to TRBD1. The germline gives CDR1 MDHEN, CDR2 SYDVKM. Unmatched junction bases numbered 4, after V lost 1 base and J lost 6 bases. The CDR3 length is 14 residues. This CDR3 is CASSLLAGGDGYTF. The CDR3 region has the DNA TGTGCCAGCAGTTTATTGGCAGGGGGCGATGGCTACACCTTC.

The chain links TRBV6-5 to TRBJ2-7, with 7 bases aligning to TRBD1. The germline CDR1 and CDR2 sequences are MNHEY and SVGAGI. With V trimmed by 6 bases and J by 2 bases, 10 bases remained unmatched. The CDR3 is 15 residues long. The CDR3 DNA reads as TGTGCCAGCAGGGCGAGATCGGGACAGCCCTACGAGCAGTACTTC. This translates into CASRARSGQPYEQYF.

The V gene is TRBV2, the J gene TRBJ1-1; 7 bases line up with TRBD1. The CDR3 length is 12 residues. J gave up 13 bases and V 4 bases, and 9 bases lay outside the gene matches. CDR1 SNHLY and CDR2 FYNNEI come from the germline V gene. The CDR3 sequence is CASSASGQLHFF. CDR3 sequence (DNA): TGTGCCAGCAGTGCCTCGGGACAGTTACATTTCTTT. Together with reference TRBV2 and TRBJ1-1, the CDR3 gives the full variable domain: EPEVTQTPSHQVTQMGQEVILRCVPISNHLYFYWYRQILGQKVEFLVSFYNNEISEKSEIFDDQFSVERPDGSNFTLKIRSTKLEDSAMYFCASSASGQLHFFGQGTRLTVV.

The chain is built from TRBV11-2 and TRBJ2-1, with D perhaps matching TRBD2 (5 bases). CDR1 is SGHAT and CDR2 is FQNNGV in the germline V gene. The CDR3 spans 15 residues. The V end was cut by 1 base, the J end by 9 bases, with 16 bases between. The CDR3 region is CASSLVSGSLVEQFF. CDR3 bases: TGTGCCAGCAGCTTAGTGAGCGGCTCCTTGGTTGAGCAGTTCTTC. Full variable domain (remainder filled in from reference TRBV11-2 and TRBJ2-1): EAGVAQSPRYKIIEKRQSVAFWCNPISGHATLYWYQQILGQGPKLLIQFQNNGVVDDSQLPKDRFSAERLKGVDSTLKIQPAKLEDSAVYLCASSLVSGSLVEQFFGPGTRLTVL.

Regarding this clone: At one boundary the junction diverges from the germline segment, which might be a read error. This sequence joins TRBV12-3 or TRBV12-4 and TRBJ1-2; the D gene is possibly TRBD1 (5 bases). The CDR3 runs 12 residues. CDR3 loop: CASSLASQTAHF. The CDR3 DNA follows: TGTGCCAGCAGTTTAGCGTCACAGACAGCGCACTTC.

The chain is built from TRBV5-1 and TRBJ2-3; weak D call: TRBD1 (5 bases). The CDR3 totals 15 residues. CDR1 and CDR2 from the germline V gene are SGHRS and YFSETQ. Trimming pared 0 bases from V and 0 bases from J, leaving 8 bases between. CDR3 protein: CASSLARQSTDTQYF. CDR3 in DNA: TGCGCCAGCAGCTTGGCCAGACAGAGCACAGATACGCAGTATTTT.

The chain links TRBV28 to TRBJ2-3; 14 bases line up with TRBD2. CDR3 length equals 19 residues. Germline loops: CDR1 MDHEN, CDR2 SYDVKM. With V trimmed by 4 bases and J by 4 bases, 13 bases remained unmatched. DNA for the CDR3: TGTGCCAGCAGTTCCTTGGGGGTTGGGACTAGCGGGGGCCCAGATACGCAGTATTTT. It encodes CASSSLGVGTSGGPDTQYF.

The chain is built from TRBV6-1 and TRBJ2-7, with a tentative D call TRBD1 (6 bases). CDR1 and CDR2 from the germline V gene are MNHNS and SASEGT. The V gene lost 3 bases and the J gene lost 0 bases, with 12 bases spanning the gap. The CDR3 is 15 residues long. The CDR3 sequence: CASSDTGTPSYEQYF. CDR3 in DNA: TGTGCCAGCAGTGATACCGGGACACCCTCCTACGAGCAGTACTTC.